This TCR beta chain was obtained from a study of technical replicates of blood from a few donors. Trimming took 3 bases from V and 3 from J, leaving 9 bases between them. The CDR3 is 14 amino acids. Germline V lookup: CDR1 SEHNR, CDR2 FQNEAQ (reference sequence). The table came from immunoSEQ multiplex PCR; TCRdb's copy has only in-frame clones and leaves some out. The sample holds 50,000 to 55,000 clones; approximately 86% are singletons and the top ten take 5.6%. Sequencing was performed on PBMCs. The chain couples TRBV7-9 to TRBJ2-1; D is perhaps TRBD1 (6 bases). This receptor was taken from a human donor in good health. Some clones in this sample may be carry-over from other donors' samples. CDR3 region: CASSFRDNYNEQFF. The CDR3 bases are TGTGCCAGCAGCTTTCGGGACAACTACAATGAGCAGTTCTTC.